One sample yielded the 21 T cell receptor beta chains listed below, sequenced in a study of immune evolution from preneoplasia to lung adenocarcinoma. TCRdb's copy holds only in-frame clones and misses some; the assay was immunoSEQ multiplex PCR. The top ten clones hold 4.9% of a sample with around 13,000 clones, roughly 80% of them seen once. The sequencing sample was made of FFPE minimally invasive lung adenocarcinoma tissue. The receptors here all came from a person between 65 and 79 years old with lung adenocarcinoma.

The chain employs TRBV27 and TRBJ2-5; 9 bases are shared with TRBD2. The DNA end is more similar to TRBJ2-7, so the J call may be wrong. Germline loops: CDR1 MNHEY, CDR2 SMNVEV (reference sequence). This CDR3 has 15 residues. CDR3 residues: CASRVALAGRNEQYF. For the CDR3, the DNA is TGTGCCAGCAGAGTGGCGCTAGCGGGAAGAAACGAGCAGTACTTC.

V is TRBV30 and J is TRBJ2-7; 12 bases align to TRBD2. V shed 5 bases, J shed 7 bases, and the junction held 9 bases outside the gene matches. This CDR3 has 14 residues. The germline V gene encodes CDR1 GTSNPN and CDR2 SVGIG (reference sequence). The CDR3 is CAWAGLAGTGEQYF. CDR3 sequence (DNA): TGTGCCTGGGCCGGACTAGCGGGAACTGGGGAGCAGTACTTC.

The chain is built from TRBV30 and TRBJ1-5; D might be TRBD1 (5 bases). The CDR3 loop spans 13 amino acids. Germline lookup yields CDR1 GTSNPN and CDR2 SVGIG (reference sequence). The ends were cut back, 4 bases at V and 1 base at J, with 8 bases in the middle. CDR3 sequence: CAWTRDSNQPQHF. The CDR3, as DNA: TGTGCCTGGACCCGGGACAGCAATCAGCCCCAGCATTTT.

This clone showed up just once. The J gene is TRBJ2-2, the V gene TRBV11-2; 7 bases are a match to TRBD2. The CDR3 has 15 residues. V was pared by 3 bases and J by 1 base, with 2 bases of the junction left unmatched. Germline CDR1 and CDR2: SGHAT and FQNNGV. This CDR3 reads CASSFVAGNTGELFF. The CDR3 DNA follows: TGTGCCAGCAGCTTCGTAGCGGGGAACACCGGGGAGCTGTTTTTT.

The CDR3 loop is CASSEYGPTFYGYTF. Written as DNA, the CDR3 is TGTGCCAGCAGTGAATACGGACCGACCTTCTATGGCTACACCTTC. The rearrangement links TRBV6-1 to TRBJ1-2; D gene uncertain. V lost 2 bases and J 4 bases, leaving 14 bases between the germline ends. Germline V lookup: CDR1 MNHNS, CDR2 SASEGT. The CDR3 has 15 residues.

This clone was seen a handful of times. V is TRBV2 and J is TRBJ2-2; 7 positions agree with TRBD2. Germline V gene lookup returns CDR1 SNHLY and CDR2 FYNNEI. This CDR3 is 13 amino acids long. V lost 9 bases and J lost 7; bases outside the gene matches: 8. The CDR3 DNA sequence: TGTGCCAGTGGGAGGGGCCTAGGCGGGGAGCTGTTTTTT. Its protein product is CASGRGLGGELFF.

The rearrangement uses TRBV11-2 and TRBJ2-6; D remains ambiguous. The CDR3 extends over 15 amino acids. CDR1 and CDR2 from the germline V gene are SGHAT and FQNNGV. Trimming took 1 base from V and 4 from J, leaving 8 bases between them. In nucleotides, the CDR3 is TGTGCCAGCAGCTTAGTGTCGTTCGGGGCCAACGTCCTGACTTTC. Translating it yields CASSLVSFGANVLTF.

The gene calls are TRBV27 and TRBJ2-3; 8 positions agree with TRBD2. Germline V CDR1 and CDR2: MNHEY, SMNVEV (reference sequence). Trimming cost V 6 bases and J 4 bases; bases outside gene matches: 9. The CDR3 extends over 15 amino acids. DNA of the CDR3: TGTGCCAGCAGGGTCGGGGGGGCTAGGGCAGATACGCAGTATTTT. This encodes CASRVGGARADTQYF.

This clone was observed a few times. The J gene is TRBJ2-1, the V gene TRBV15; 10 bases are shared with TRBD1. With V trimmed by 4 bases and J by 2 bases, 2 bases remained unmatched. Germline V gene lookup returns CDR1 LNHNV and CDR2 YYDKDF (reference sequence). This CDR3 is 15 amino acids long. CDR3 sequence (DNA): TGTGCCACCAGCAAGGGACAGGGGCCCTACAATGAGCAGTTCTTC. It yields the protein CATSKGQGPYNEQFF.

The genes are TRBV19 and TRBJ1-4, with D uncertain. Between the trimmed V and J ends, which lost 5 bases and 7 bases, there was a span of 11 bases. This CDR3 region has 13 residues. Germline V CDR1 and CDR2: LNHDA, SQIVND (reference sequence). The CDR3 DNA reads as TGTGCCAGTAGTTCTAGTGGGCGTGAAAAACTGTTTTTT. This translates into CASSSSGREKLFF.

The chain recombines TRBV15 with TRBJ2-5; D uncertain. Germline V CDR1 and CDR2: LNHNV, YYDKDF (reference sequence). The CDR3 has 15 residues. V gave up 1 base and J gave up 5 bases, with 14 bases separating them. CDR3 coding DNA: TGTGCCACCAGCAGAGTTTGGCAGAGTGGTGAGACCCAGTACTTC. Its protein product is CATSRVWQSGETQYF.

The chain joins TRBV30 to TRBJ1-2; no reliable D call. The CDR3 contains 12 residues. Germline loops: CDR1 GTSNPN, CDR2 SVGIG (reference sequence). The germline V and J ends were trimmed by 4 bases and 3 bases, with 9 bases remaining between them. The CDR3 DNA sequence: TGTGCCTGGATCTCGGGCTACTATGGCTACACCTTC. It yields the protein CAWISGYYGYTF.

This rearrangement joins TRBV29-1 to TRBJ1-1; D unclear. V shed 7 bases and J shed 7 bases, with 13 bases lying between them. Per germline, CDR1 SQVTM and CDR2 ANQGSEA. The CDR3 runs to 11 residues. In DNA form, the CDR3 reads TGCAGCGCTTTACTAAAGGGTGAAGCTTTCTTT. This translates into CSALLKGEAFF.

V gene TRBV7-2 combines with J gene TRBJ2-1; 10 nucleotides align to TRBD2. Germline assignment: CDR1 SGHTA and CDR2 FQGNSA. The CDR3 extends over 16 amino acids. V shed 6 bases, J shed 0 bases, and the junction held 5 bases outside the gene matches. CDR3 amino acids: CASSIAGGNSYNEQFF. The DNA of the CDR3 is TGTGCCAGCAGTATAGCGGGAGGCAACTCCTACAATGAGCAGTTCTTC.

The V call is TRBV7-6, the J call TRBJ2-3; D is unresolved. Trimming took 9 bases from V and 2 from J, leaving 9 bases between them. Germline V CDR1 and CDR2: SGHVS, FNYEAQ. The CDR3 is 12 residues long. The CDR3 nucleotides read TGTGCCAGTGGAAAGGACACAGATACGCAGTATTTT. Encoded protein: CASGKDTDTQYF.

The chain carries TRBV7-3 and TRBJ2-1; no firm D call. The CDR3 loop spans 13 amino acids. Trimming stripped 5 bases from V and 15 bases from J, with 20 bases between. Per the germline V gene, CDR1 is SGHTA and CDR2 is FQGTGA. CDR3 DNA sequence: TGTGCCAGCAGCCAAAACTCCGACTCCACCCGGTTCTTC. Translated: CASSQNSDSTRFF.

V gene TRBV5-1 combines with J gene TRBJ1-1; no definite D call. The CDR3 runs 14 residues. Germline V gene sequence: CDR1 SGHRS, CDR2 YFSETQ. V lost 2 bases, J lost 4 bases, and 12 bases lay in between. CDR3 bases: TGCGCCAGCAGCTTCGTAGGAGAAGGCACTGAAGCTTTCTTT. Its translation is CASSFVGEGTEAFF.

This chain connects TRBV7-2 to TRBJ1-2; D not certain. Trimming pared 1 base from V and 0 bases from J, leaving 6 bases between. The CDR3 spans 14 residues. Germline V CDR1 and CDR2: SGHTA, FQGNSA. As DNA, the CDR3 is TGTGCCAGCAGCTTAGTCGCATCTAACTATGGCTACACCTTC. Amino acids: CASSLVASNYGYTF.

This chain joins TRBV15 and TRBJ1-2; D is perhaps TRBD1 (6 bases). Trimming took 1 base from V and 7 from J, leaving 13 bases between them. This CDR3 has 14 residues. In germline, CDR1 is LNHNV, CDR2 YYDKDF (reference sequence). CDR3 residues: CATSRVGGAGGYTF. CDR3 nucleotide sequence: TGTGCCACCAGCAGAGTAGGGGGGGCAGGTGGCTACACCTTC.

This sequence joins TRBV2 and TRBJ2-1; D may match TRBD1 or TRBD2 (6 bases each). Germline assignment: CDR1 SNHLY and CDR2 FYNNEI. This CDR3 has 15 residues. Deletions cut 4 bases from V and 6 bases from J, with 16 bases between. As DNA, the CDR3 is TGTGCCAGCAGTGGGCGGGCAGGAGGGGGCAATGAGCAGTTCTTC. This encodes CASSGRAGGGNEQFF.

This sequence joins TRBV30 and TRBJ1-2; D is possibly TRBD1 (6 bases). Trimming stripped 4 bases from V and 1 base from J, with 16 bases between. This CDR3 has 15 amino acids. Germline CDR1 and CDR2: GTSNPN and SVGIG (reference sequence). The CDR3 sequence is CAWTHLTGSNYGYTF. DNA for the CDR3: TGTGCCTGGACACACCTAACAGGGAGTAACTATGGCTACACCTTC.